This T cell receptor (beta chain) derives from a study of long-term antiretroviral therapy in people with HIV. Germline values: CDR1 SGDLS, CDR2 YYNGEE. V lost 4 bases and J 4 bases, leaving 20 bases between the germline ends. This CDR3 has 16 amino acids. The count of this clone is one. The antigen remains unidentified. Study-level points and caveats: Clones expanded before ART dominated the repertoire at all time points. It was observed that HIV repertoires exhibited narrower CDR3 length ranges than controls. An increase in diversity followed ART, yet levels stayed below transplant donor controls.

The immunoSEQ assay was v3.0, run at survey level. Repertoires were generated with immunoSEQ multiplex PCR, while TCRdb's copy carries only in-frame clones and drops some. The data hold 20,000 to 25,000 clones, with 86% observed a single time. V and J are TRBV9 and TRBJ2-5, with a tentative D call TRBD2 (6 bases). The starting material was unsorted PBMCs, obtained 1.8 years before starting antiretroviral therapy. This sequence was found in a woman in her thirties with HIV. For the CDR3, the DNA is TGTGCCAGCAGCCCCCTCGGGAACGGAGGGTCAGAGACCCAGTACTTC. This encodes CASSPLGNGGSETQYF.